A single sample gave rise to the 11 T cell receptor delta chains below, sequenced in a study of γδ T cells in repeated Plasmodium falciparum infection. Gammadelta T cells were flow-sorted from PBMC into Vgamma9/Vdelta2+ and Vdelta2-negative populations for bulk analysis. TCRdb re-processed the multiplex PCR reads via CATT. The sample carries around 50,000 delta-chain clones, approximately 1.5% recorded once. The sequenced sample was gamma-delta T cells from blood. The receptors were sampled from a pool of human donors (malaria-infected and uninfected, not separated).

There are a few counts of this clone. The amino acid sequence in TCRdb belongs to a much larger clone and departs from this DNA's translation at residue 9, likely a sequencing read error; the sequence shown is translated from the DNA. The chain uses TRDV1 and TRDJ1; 8 nucleotides agree with TRDD3. Because TCRdb records no J gene, it was assigned here through a match of the DNA to germline. Trimming took 1 base from V and 3 from J; bases not matched to a gene: 22. The CDR3 sequence is 21 residues long. Looked up from germline, CDR1 is TSWWSYY and CDR2 is QGS. CDR3 residues: CALGERKTTWGTLRGSDKLIF. The CDR3 nucleotides read TGTGCTCTTGGGGAACGCAAAACCACCTGGGGGACTCTGAGAGGGTCCGATAAACTCATCTTT.

Comment on this clone: The protein held in TCRdb is that of a much larger clone and does not match this DNA's translation at residue 8, likely because of a read error; the protein shown is translated from the DNA. This rearrangement joins TRAV38-2/DV8 to TRDJ1; D is perhaps TRDD3 (5 bases). The J gene, left out of TCRdb, was set here by checking the DNA against germline. This CDR3 spans 18 amino acids. CDR1 is TSESDYY, CDR2 QEAYKQQN, per germline. V was trimmed by 6 bases and J by 0 bases, leaving 24 bases between them. The CDR3 DNA is TGTGCTTATAATCGTAATACCAGGGGACTTAGGTACACCGATAAACTCATCTTT. This translates into CAYNRNTRGLRYTDKLIF.

The table lists this clone with many counts. Being one base from a much bigger clone, this may be a read error. As DNA, the CDR3 is TGTGCTCTTGGGGAAATATCGATCTTCTTCGTTCGTGGTCAGACCTGGTCCGGTCCGAGACACACCGATAAACTCATCTTT. This translates into CALGEISIFFVRGQTWSGPRHTDKLIF. The chain recombines TRDV1 with TRDJ1; D is unresolved. No J gene is reported in TCRdb; it was inferred here by comparing the DNA with germline. Germline CDR1 is TSWWSYY and CDR2 is QGS. V was shortened by 2 bases and J by 0 bases, with 46 bases between the two germline ends. CDR3 size: 27 residues.

This clone was counted ten times or more. The protein given by TCRdb reflects a much larger clone and differs at residue 5 from this DNA's translation, likely from a read error; the protein shown is the DNA's translation. The chain uses TRDV1 and TRDJ1; D may be TRDD3 (6 bases). In germline, CDR1 is TSWWSYY, CDR2 QGS. With 4 bases removed from V and 7 bases from J, the gap between germline ends came to 16 bases. There are 14 residues in the CDR3. The CDR3 loop reads CALGGGIGGAKLIF. The CDR3 DNA is TGTGCTCTTGGGGGAGGGATCGGGGGAGCTAAACTCATCTTT.

This clone was seen more than once but under ten times. The protein in TCRdb stems from a much larger clone and differs at residue 3 from this DNA's translation, likely a read error; here the protein is translated from the DNA. J is TRDJ1 and V is TRDV1; 9 nucleotides line up with TRDD3. Germline assignment: CDR1 TSWWSYY and CDR2 QGS. The CDR3 covers 18 residues. CDR3 nucleotide sequence: TGTGCTCCTGGGGGGAGAGGGTGGGGGATAACAAACACCGATAAACTCATCTTT. It translates to CAPGGRGWGITNTDKLIF.

This sequence joins TRDV1 and TRDJ1; D gene uncertain. CDR1 and CDR2 (germline): TSWWSYY, QGS. The CDR3 contains 16 residues. Trimming removed 9 bases from V and 0 bases from J, with 20 bases in between. Here the CDR3 reads CALWSPVLLYTDKLIF. The DNA for the CDR3 is TGTGCTCTATGGTCCCCTGTACTGCTATACACCGATAAACTCATCTTT.

Points on this clone: A far larger clone is one nucleotide away, so this likely arose from a read error. The same CDR3 arises from other DNA sequences in this sample as well. The chain combines TRDV1 with TRDJ1; 11 bases align to TRDD3. No J segment appears in TCRdb, so it was assigned here by matching the sequence to germline. CDR1 and CDR2 from the germline V gene are TSWWSYY and QGS. This CDR3 is built from 23 residues. The CDR3 reads CALGELEGPVNVLGDKDTDKLIF. CDR3 bases: TGCGCTCTTGGGGAATTAGAAGGACCCGTGAACGTACTGGGGGATAAAGACACCGATAAACTCATCTTT.

A note on this clone: A read error likely explains why the TCRdb protein, taken from a much larger clone, differs from this DNA's translation at residue 15; the protein shown is translated from the DNA. The chain combines TRDV2 with TRDJ1, with D unclear. Germline lookup yields CDR1 GEAIGNYY and CDR2 EKD. CDR3 length: 19 amino acids. In DNA, the CDR3 is TGTGCCTGTGACACCGTACTCGCGGGCCCTATCGGAAGCACCGGTAAACTCATCTTT. Translation gives CACDTVLAGPIGSTGKLIF.

Regarding this clone: TCRdb pairs this DNA with a much larger clone's protein that differs at residue 10, likely a read error; the protein shown was translated from the DNA. V usage is TRDV1 and J usage is TRDJ1; 7 nucleotides align to TRDD3. Looked up from germline, CDR1 is TSWWSYY and CDR2 is QGS. V lost 0 bases to trimming and J lost 0 bases; unmatched junction nucleotides: 16. The CDR3 extends over 20 amino acids. The CDR3 sequence is CALGELVPSEWGTYTDKLIF. The CDR3 DNA reads as TGTGCTCTTGGGGAACTAGTACCCTCCGAGTGGGGGACGTACACCGATAAACTCATCTTT.

Details on this clone: The protein TCRdb lists belongs to a much larger clone and differs from this DNA's translation at residue 18, which points to a read error; the protein shown is made from the DNA. The V call is TRDV1, the J call TRDJ1, with 9 bases identical to TRDD3. TCRdb supplies no J gene; here it was assigned by aligning the nucleotide sequence to germline. Trimming at V came to 0 bases and at J to 3 bases, leaving 26 bases not matched to a gene. There are 23 residues in the CDR3. Germline values: CDR1 TSWWSYY, CDR2 QGS. CDR3 residues: CALGELSLPEYWGRGWDADKLIF. CDR3 coding DNA: TGTGCTCTTGGGGAACTCAGCCTTCCCGAGTACTGGGGGAGGGGTTGGGACGCCGATAAACTCATCTTT.

This clone was found a few times. TCRdb has a much larger clone's protein, which differs at residue 18 from the translation of this DNA, likely because of a read error; what is shown is the protein translated from the DNA. The chain recombines TRDV1 with TRDJ1; D possibly corresponds to TRDD3 (10 bases). TCRdb offers no J gene call, so here the DNA was matched to germline to obtain one. The V end lost 1 base, the J end lost 3 bases, and 36 bases lay between the germline ends. Per the germline V gene, CDR1 is TSWWSYY and CDR2 is QGS. This CDR3 is 23 amino acids long. The CDR3 loop reads CALGEPPSYLYVGGYAGADKLIF. The CDR3 DNA follows: TGTGCTCTTGGGGAACCCCCTTCCTACCTTTATGTGGGGGGATACGCAGGAGCCGATAAACTCATCTTT.